The clone carrying this T cell receptor beta chain was seen many times. Its antigen is still unknown. The V gene lost 1 base and the J gene lost 8 bases, with 11 bases spanning the gap. This CDR3 has 14 residues. This entry is derived from a study of early T cells in non-severe SARS-CoV-2 infection. Study at large: Sequencing of bulk RNA from unsorted whole blood was done, without chain pairing. Study observations and caveats: Anti-spike CD8 specificities were favored by VDJdb matching, whose results missed private and CD4 specificities.

Unique molecular identifiers (one per individual cDNA molecule) were attached. TCRdb reanalysed the 5' RACE reads using MiXCR and keeps one entry per CDR3 protein. The sample has tens of thousands of distinct CDR3 sequences; around 7% are singletons. The clonotype comes from an adult who was a healthcare worker with PCR-confirmed SARS-CoV-2 infection or an uninfected control (not recorded which). Material: whole blood. The rearrangement joins TRBV12-3 or TRBV12-4 to TRBJ1-4, with D maybe TRBD1 (5 bases). The CDR3 bases are TGTGCCAGCAGTTTAGAACAGGTAGAGGAAAAACTGTTTTTT. Translated, it gives CASSLEQVEEKLFF.